This record concerns one TCR beta chain sequence. This clone was recorded a few times. Its antigen remains unidentified. No base-level quality is on record; no much larger clone is a single base apart. The immunoSEQ Assay, a bias-controlled multiplex PCR, was used to amplify TCRbeta CDR3 regions from genomic DNA. Turning to the authors' computational methods: The number of nucleated cells in each sample was estimated by amplification of reference gene primers within the assay. To quantify the absolute abundance of each unique TCRbeta CDR3 rearrangement, sequence reads were collapsed and filtered. For each sample, productive Simpson clonality was calculated as the square root of Simpson's diversity index over productive rearrangements. TCRdb retrieved this table from immuneACCESS and kept in-frame rearrangements only. Not all clones are present; in checked studies, unresolved V genes account for under half, and no reason is known for the remainder. V, J and clone size are taken as reported in that table, and D and trimming were inferred from the DNA itself. The sample contains some 25,000 clones, around 81% of them found a single time. The biggest ten clones account for 5% to 8% of the sample.

Whole blood was collected in K2EDTA tubes by collaborating institutions according to the institutions' own protocols. For TCRbeta analysis, collaborators shipped samples in one of three forms: frozen whole blood, isolated PBMCs, or DNA extracted from either of those sample types. This sample is part of a study of blood T cell repertoires in COVID-19 (dated by TCRdb to 2020 to 2022). Regarding the study in general: Collaborator samples came from the United States, Italy and Spain and covered acute and convalescent phases of COVID-19. The material from the prospective study consisted of cDNA or gDNA derived from T cells, B-cell-depleted T cells, or PBMCs. Deeply sampled blood TCRbeta repertoires from subjects exposed to, actively infected with, or recovered from COVID-19 were included in the dataset. A freely available public database, intended as a resource for researchers studying the immune response to SARS-CoV-2, is where the repertoires were released. The samples were drawn from two sources: the first 160 participants of the ongoing ImmuneRACE study, and fewer than 1,500 subjects contributed by 6 global collaborators. Sample metadata almost always included a de-identified subject ID, COVID-19 status, age in years and sex. HLA class I and class II types, where available, came from metadata supplied by the sample provider rather than from assay-based typing.

Trimming costs V 2 bases and J 2 bases, and their ends lie 16 bases apart. The germline V gene encodes CDR1 SQVTM and CDR2 ANQGSEA. There are 15 amino acids in the CDR3, from cysteine to phenylalanine inclusive. The only DNA kept is the CDR3, 45 bases in frame from the first base. The investigation overall reported the following: How much clinical and demographic metadata was included differed by source and by participant, and the metadata was provided uncurated.

Sequenced sample: peripheral blood. This receptor was taken from an older man with acute or convalescent COVID-19. The sequence joins TRBV29-1 to TRBJ2-7; TRBD2 is a possible D gene, resting on 7 matching bases. This receptor has the CDR3 CSVEFYREGTYEQYF. In nucleotide form, the sequence is TGCAGCGTTGAATTTTACAGGGAGGGGACCTACGAGCAGTACTTC.